This entry lists 17 T cell receptor beta chains sequenced from one sample in a study of blood T cell repertoires in COVID-19. Profiled with immunoSEQ multiplex PCR; TCRdb holds only in-frame clones, not every one. In the table there are tens of thousands of clones, approximately 89% of which are singletons. Source material: peripheral blood. The receptor set was obtained from a human donor in a cohort sampled during active COVID-19.

This chain links TRBV3-1 (or the pseudogene TRBV3-2) with TRBJ2-4, with TRBD1 as a possible D gene (6 bases). This CDR3 contains 15 residues. V was clipped by 5 bases and J by 1 base, with 12 bases between them. The germline CDR1 and CDR2 sequences are LGHDT and YNNKEL (reference sequence). CDR3 region: CASSEGGVAKNIQYF. The DNA of the CDR3 is TGTGCCAGCAGCGAAGGGGGAGTGGCCAAAAACATTCAGTACTTC.

The rearrangement links TRBV28 to TRBJ1-1, with TRBD1 as a possible D gene (6 bases). Germline V gives CDR1 MDHEN, CDR2 SYDVKM. Trimming removed 6 bases at V and 8 bases at J, with 13 bases between. The CDR3 has 12 residues. For the CDR3, the DNA is TGTGCCAGCAGCCCAATCAGGGGAGAAGCTTTCTTT. Residues: CASSPIRGEAFF.

This rearrangement joins TRBV7-2 to TRBJ2-2, with a tentative D call TRBD1 (6 bases). In germline, CDR1 is SGHTA, CDR2 FQGNSA. Trimming cost V 2 bases and J 1 base, with 11 bases left between them. This CDR3 contains 16 residues. The CDR3 is CASSLRTVGNTGELFF. Written as DNA, the CDR3 is TGTGCCAGCAGCTTAAGGACAGTAGGGAACACCGGGGAGCTGTTTTTT.

The chain joins TRBV28 to TRBJ2-6; 10 nucleotides align to TRBD1. Germline CDR1 and CDR2: MDHEN and SYDVKM. The ends lost 3 bases at V and 4 bases at J; junction bases unmatched: 9. This CDR3 spans 18 amino acids. CDR3: CASSLTGGIAKGANVLTF. The CDR3 DNA is TGTGCCAGCAGTTTGACAGGGGGCATAGCGAAAGGGGCCAACGTCCTGACTTTC.

This clone was observed a handful of times. The J gene is TRBJ2-7, the V gene TRBV7-2; 9 nucleotides agree with TRBD2. The CDR3 runs 16 residues. Losses at the gene ends were 1 base for V and 7 bases for J; bases not matched to a gene: 11. Germline loops: CDR1 SGHTA, CDR2 FQGNSA. CDR3 DNA: TGTGCCAGCAGCTTAGGGGGGACTAGCTCGGGTAGGGAGCAGTACTTC. Its protein is CASSLGGTSSGREQYF.

The chain links TRBV6-6 to TRBJ1-5; possible D gene TRBD1, 6 bases. The CDR3 sequence is 16 residues long. Germline V gives CDR1 MNHNY, CDR2 SVGAGI (reference sequence). Trimming stripped 5 bases from V and 0 bases from J, with 14 bases between. The CDR3 loop reads CASSKRTVYSNQPQHF. The CDR3 DNA reads as TGTGCCAGCAGTAAACGGACAGTATATAGCAATCAGCCCCAGCATTTT.

This chain joins TRBV5-1 and TRBJ1-5; D call uncertain. The germline CDR1 and CDR2 sequences are SGHRS and YFSETQ. There are 14 residues in the CDR3. The V end was cut by 0 bases, the J end by 5 bases, with 9 bases between. The chain's CDR3 is CASSLDTGDQPQHF. The CDR3, as DNA: TGCGCCAGCAGCTTGGACACCGGGGATCAGCCCCAGCATTTT.

Only a few counts were recorded for this clone. The chain uses TRBV14 and TRBJ1-2; possibly TRBD1 for D (6 bases). Trimming cost V 0 bases and J 3 bases, with 8 bases left between them. CDR3 length: 14 amino acids. Looked up from germline, CDR1 is SGHDN and CDR2 is FVKESK. CDR3 coding DNA: TGTGCCAGCAGCCAAGATTGGACAGACTATGGCTACACCTTC. Amino acid sequence: CASSQDWTDYGYTF. Based on the CDR3 plus reference TRBV14 and TRBJ1-2, the full variable domain is EAGVTQFPSHSVIEKGQTVTLRCDPISGHDNLYWYRRVMGKEIKFLLHFVKESKQDESGMPNNRFLAERTGGTYSTLKVQPAELEDSGVYFCASSQDWTDYGYTFGSGTRLTVV.

The CDR3 is CASSFKTARLRSYNSPLHF. The CDR3 coding sequence is TGTGCCAGCAGCTTCAAAACCGCCCGGTTACGCTCCTATAATTCACCCCTCCACTTT. The chain joins TRBV21-1 to TRBJ1-6. TRBV21-1 is assigned pseudogene status. The CDR3 has 19 residues.

The chain carries TRBV6-5 and TRBJ2-1, with 12 bases lining up with TRBD2. Germline trimming cut 4 bases from V and 9 bases from J; bases unmatched to any gene: 1. The CDR3 spans 13 residues. Germline V gene sequence: CDR1 MNHEY, CDR2 SVGAGI. CDR3 DNA sequence: TGTGCCAGCAGTTTACTAGCGGGAGGTGAGCAGTTCTTC. It translates to CASSLLAGGEQFF.

This chain connects TRBV11-3 to TRBJ2-7; 8 bases match TRBD2. The CDR3 spans 13 residues. The J segment lost 8 bases and the V segment lost 5 bases, leaving 8 bases of the junction unmatched. Germline values: CDR1 SGHNT, CDR2 YENEEA. The DNA of the CDR3 is TGTGCCAGCAGCGTAAAGCGGGAGACACAGCAGTACTTC. Translating gives CASSVKRETQQYF.

CDR3 in amino acids: CASSTSGGSSYNEQFF. CDR3 nucleotides: TGTGCCAGCAGCACTAGCGGGGGGAGCTCCTACAATGAGCAGTTCTTC. This chain uses TRBV7-2 with TRBJ2-1; 12 bases match TRBD2. CDR3 size: 16 residues. V was clipped by 5 bases and J by 0 bases; unmatched bases: 2. Germline V CDR1 and CDR2: SGHTA, FQGNSA.

In DNA, the CDR3 is TGTGCCAGCAGTTTGTGGGACTCCTTTAATCAGCCCCAGCATTTT. Translation gives CASSLWDSFNQPQHF. The J gene is TRBJ1-5, the V gene TRBV28, with D possibly matching TRBD1 (5 bases). The CDR3 is 15 residues long. Germline loops: CDR1 MDHEN, CDR2 SYDVKM. V lost 3 bases, J lost 4 bases, and 13 bases lay in between. Variable domain in full (rest from reference TRBV28 and TRBJ1-5): DVKVTQSSRYLVKRTGEKVFLECVQDMDHENMFWYRQDPGLGLRLIYFSYDVKMKEKGDIPEGYSVSREKKERFSLILESASTNQTSMYLCASSLWDSFNQPQHFGDGTRLSIL.

CDR3 bases: TGTGCCAGCAGTGCGATAACAGTCGACGAGCAGTACTTC. Amino acids: CASSAITVDEQYF. The chain combines TRBV2 with TRBJ2-7; D gene ambiguous. From germline, CDR1 is SNHLY and CDR2 FYNNEI. CDR3 size: 13 residues. V lost 4 bases to trimming and J lost 5 bases, with 12 bases between them.

This sequence joins TRBV6-6 and TRBJ1-2, with 8 nucleotides matching TRBD1. This CDR3 has 15 residues. The ends lost 4 bases at V and 4 bases at J; junction bases unmatched: 8. Germline V gene sequence: CDR1 MNHNY, CDR2 SVGAGI (reference sequence). CDR3 loop: CASSFHLGQGYGYTF. The CDR3 coding sequence is TGTGCCAGCAGTTTTCACCTTGGACAGGGCTATGGCTACACCTTC.

This clone was seen only once. V is TRBV9 and J is TRBJ2-1; 8 bases are a match to TRBD1. CDR1 and CDR2 from the germline V gene are SGDLS and YYNGEE. V shed 4 bases and J 7 bases; nucleotides not matched to a gene: 10. CDR3 size: 15 residues. The CDR3: CASSPSQGALNEQFF. Here the CDR3 DNA reads TGTGCCAGCAGCCCGTCCCAGGGGGCGCTTAATGAGCAGTTCTTC.

V is TRBV28 and J is TRBJ2-4; D might be TRBD1 (6 bases). There are 21 residues in the CDR3. Trimming left V 5 bases short and J 0 bases short, with 29 bases between. Per the germline V gene, CDR1 is MDHEN and CDR2 is SYDVKM. The CDR3 spells CASSPSPSYRVAILAKNIQYF. The CDR3 DNA reads as TGTGCCAGCAGTCCCTCTCCATCCTACAGGGTCGCTATACTAGCCAAAAACATTCAGTACTTC. Full variable domain (outside the CDR3, taken from reference TRBV28 and TRBJ2-4): DVKVTQSSRYLVKRTGEKVFLECVQDMDHENMFWYRQDPGLGLRLIYFSYDVKMKEKGDIPEGYSVSREKKERFSLILESASTNQTSMYLCASSPSPSYRVAILAKNIQYFGAGTRLSVL.